These T cell receptor beta chains were read from a single sample in a study of control samples from healthy donors and cancer patients. Sequencing used immunoSEQ multiplex PCR; TCRdb keeps in-frame clones, though not all of them. The profile shows around 71,000 clones, roughly 86% of them singletons. Sequenced sample: PBMCs. These receptors came from a woman aged 45-65 years with head and neck cancer. Each CDR3 is given without its conserved first and last residue. The order of the fields is J gene, D gene, V gene, CDR3 protein. The D gene is left open where the match is weak.

J gene: TRBJ2-1
D gene: TRBD1
V gene: TRBV28
CDR3 protein: ASSPSGTGGYNEQF

J gene: TRBJ2-7
D gene: -
V gene: TRBV5-1
CDR3 protein: ASSLEQAPYEQY

J gene: TRBJ1-2
D gene: -
V gene: TRBV7-9
CDR3 protein: ASSLGQDYGYT

J gene: TRBJ2-5
D gene: -
V gene: TRBV11-1
CDR3 protein: ASSFPFGETQY

J gene: TRBJ1-2
D gene: -
V gene: TRBV3-1/TRBV3-2
CDR3 protein: ASSPGSHLSGYT

J gene: TRBJ1-2
D gene: -
V gene: TRBV28
CDR3 protein: ASSLSGISVDYGYT

J gene: TRBJ1-4
D gene: -
V gene: TRBV19
CDR3 protein: ASSIAREKLF

J gene: TRBJ1-4
D gene: TRBD1
V gene: TRBV24-1
CDR3 protein: ATSDPTGGGEKLF

J gene: TRBJ1-4
D gene: -
V gene: TRBV27
CDR3 protein: ASSLREGVIGEKLF

J gene: TRBJ1-1
D gene: TRBD1
V gene: TRBV5-1
CDR3 protein: ASTYSGTGNTEAF

J gene: TRBJ2-7
D gene: -
V gene: TRBV30
CDR3 protein: AWSGNRVDEQY

J gene: TRBJ2-2
D gene: TRBD2
V gene: TRBV30
CDR3 protein: AWSVGLAGTGELF

J gene: TRBJ1-1
D gene: -
V gene: TRBV25-1
CDR3 protein: ASSEWGRMNTEAF

J gene: TRBJ2-2
D gene: -
V gene: TRBV7-2
CDR3 protein: ASRRGTLNTGELF

J gene: TRBJ2-1
D gene: TRBD1
V gene: TRBV18
CDR3 protein: ASSPLPGQGSYNEQF

J gene: TRBJ1-4
D gene: -
V gene: TRBV3-1/TRBV3-2
CDR3 protein: ASSQRGGFNEKLF

J gene: TRBJ1-2
D gene: -
V gene: TRBV7-9
CDR3 protein: ASSLAASQGSGYT

J gene: TRBJ2-1
D gene: -
V gene: TRBV7-8
CDR3 protein: ASRNINNEQF

J gene: TRBJ1-2
D gene: TRBD1
V gene: TRBV15
CDR3 protein: ATSRKTGTGNYGYT

J gene: TRBJ2-5
D gene: TRBD2
V gene: TRBV7-2
CDR3 protein: ASSATSGVETQY